Here is one TCR beta chain with its context. What it binds is not known. This sample is drawn from a study of radiotherapy plus CTLA-4 blockade in lung cancer. Overall study context: The study recorded objective responses in 18% of patients and disease control in 31%. Study-wide results and limits: In blood, early T cell clone dynamics reportedly predicted response best, together with interferon-beta. Subsequent to radiotherapy plus ipilimumab, tumor-derived TCR clones underwent expansion in blood.

Enrolled patients, whose metastatic non-small-cell lung cancer was chemo-refractory, received focal radiation plus CTLA-4 blockade with ipilimumab. TCRdb's table, derived via immunoSEQ multiplex PCR, lists solely in-frame clones and lacks some. The sample lists roughly 120,000 clones, nearly 80% occurring once. This clonotype was obtained from a human donor with non-small cell lung cancer who had a partial response to radiotherapy plus ipilimumab. The specimen comprised peripheral blood, sampled from a patient treated with radiotherapy plus ipilimumab.

The CDR3 bases are TGCAGCGCCGCCCCCAGGCAGAACACTGAAGCTTTCTTT. It yields the protein CSAAPRQNTEAFF. V is TRBV29-1 and J is TRBJ1-1, with D hard to call. Germline CDR1 and CDR2: SQVTM and ANQGSEA. The CDR3 length is 13 residues. V lost 7 bases, J lost 1 base, and 13 bases lay in between.